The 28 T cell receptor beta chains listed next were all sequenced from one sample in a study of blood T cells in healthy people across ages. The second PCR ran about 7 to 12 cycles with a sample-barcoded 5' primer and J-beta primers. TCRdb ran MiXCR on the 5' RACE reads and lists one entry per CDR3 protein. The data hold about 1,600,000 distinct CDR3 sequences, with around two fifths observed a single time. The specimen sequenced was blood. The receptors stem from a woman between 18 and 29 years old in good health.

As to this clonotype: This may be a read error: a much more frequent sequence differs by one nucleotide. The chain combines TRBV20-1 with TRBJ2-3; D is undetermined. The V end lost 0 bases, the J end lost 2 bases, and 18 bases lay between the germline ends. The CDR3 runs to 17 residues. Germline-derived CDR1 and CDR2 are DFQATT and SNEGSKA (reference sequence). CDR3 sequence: CSARDPLGPASTDTQYF. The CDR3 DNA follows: TGCAGTGCTAGAGATCCACTTGGACCAGCGTCCACAGATACGCAGTATTTT.

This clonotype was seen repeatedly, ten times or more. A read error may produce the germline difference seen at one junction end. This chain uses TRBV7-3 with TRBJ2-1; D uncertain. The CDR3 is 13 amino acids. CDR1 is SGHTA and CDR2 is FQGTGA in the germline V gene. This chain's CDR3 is CASSLNRDNEQFF. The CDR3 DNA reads TGCGCCAGCAGCTTGAACAGAGACAATGAGCAGTTCTTC.

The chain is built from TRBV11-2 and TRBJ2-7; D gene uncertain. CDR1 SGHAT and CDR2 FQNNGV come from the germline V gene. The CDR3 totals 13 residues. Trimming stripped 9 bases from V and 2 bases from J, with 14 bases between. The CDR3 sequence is CASGDIVAYEQYF. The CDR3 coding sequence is TGTGCCAGTGGAGATATAGTCGCCTACGAGCAGTACTTC.

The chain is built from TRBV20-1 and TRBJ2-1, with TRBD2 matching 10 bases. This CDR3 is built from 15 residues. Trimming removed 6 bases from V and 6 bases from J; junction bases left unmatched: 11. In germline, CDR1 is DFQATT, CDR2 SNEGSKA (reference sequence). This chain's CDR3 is CSAPTTSGILNEQFF. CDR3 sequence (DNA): TGCAGTGCCCCTACTACTAGCGGGATTCTCAATGAGCAGTTCTTC.

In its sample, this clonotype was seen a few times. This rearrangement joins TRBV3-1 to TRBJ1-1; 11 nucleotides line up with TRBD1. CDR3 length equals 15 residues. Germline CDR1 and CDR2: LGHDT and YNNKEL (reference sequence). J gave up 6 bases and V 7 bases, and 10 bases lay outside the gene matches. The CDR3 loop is CASTHRTGGRAEAFF. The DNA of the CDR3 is TGTGCCAGCACCCACCGGACAGGGGGCCGGGCTGAAGCTTTCTTT.

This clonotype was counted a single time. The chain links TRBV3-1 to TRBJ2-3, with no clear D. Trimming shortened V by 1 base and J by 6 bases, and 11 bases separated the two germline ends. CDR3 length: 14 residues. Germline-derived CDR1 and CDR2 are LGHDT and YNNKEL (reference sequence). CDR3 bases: TGTGCCAGCAGCCAAGTAGGTACTCGCGATACGCAGTATTTT. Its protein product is CASSQVGTRDTQYF.

The CDR3 coding sequence is TGTGCCATCGGACCGGGCGGTGGGGCCAACGTCCTGACTTTC. Translation: CAIGPGGGANVLTF. The J gene is TRBJ2-6, the V gene TRBV10-3; D ambiguous. The V end was cut by 8 bases, the J end by 3 bases, with 11 bases between. This CDR3 spans 14 amino acids. CDR1 is ENHRY, CDR2 SYGVKD, per germline.

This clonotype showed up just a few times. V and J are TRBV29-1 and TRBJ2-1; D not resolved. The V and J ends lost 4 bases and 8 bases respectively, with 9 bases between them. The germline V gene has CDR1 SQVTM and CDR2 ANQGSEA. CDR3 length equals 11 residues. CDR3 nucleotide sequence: TGCAGCGTTGTGAGGTGGGATGAGCAGTTCTTC. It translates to CSVVRWDEQFF.

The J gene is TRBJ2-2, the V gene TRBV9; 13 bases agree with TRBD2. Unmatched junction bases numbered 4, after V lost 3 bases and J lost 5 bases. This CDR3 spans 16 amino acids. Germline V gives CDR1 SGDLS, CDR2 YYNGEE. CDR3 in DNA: TGTGCCAGCAGCGCGCCGGGACTAGCGGGAACCGGGGAGCTGTTTTTT. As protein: CASSAPGLAGTGELFF.

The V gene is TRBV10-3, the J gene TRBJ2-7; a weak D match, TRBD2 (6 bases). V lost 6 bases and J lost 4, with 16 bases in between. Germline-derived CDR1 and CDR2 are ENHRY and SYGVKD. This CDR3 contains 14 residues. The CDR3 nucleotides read TGTGCCATCAGCGAAACTAGCAGAGCTTACGAGCAGTACTTC. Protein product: CAISETSRAYEQYF.

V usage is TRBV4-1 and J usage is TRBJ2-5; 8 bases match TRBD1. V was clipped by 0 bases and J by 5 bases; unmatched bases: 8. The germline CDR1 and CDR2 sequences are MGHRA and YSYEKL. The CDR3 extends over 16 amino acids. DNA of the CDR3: TGCGCCAGCAGCCAAGATTGGACAGGGATCCGGGAGACCCAGTACTTC. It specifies CASSQDWTGIRETQYF.

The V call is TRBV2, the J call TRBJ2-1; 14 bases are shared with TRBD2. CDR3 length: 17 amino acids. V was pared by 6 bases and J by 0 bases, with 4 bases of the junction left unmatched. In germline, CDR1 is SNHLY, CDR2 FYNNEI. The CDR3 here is CASRGLAGASSYNEQFF. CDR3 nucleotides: TGTGCCAGCAGGGGACTAGCGGGGGCCAGCTCCTACAATGAGCAGTTCTTC.

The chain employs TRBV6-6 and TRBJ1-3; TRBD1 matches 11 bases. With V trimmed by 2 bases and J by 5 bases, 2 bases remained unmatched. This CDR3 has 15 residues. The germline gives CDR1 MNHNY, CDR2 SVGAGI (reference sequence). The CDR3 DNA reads TGTGCCAGCAGTTACGGACAGGGGGCCAGAAACACCATATATTTT. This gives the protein CASSYGQGARNTIYF.

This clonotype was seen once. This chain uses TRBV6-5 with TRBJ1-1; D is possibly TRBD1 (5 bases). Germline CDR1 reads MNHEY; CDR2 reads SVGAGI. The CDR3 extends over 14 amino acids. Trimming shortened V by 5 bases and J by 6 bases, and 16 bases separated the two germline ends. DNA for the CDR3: TGTGCCAGCAGTCCCTTGGGGCGCAGCCCTGAAGCTTTCTTT. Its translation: CASSPLGRSPEAFF.

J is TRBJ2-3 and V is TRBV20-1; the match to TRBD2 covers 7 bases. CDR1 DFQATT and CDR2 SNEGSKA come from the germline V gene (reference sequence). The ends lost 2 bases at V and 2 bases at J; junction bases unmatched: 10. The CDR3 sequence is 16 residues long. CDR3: CSARPRTGRNTDTQYF. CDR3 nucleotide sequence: TGCAGTGCTAGACCCCGGACCGGGAGGAACACAGATACGCAGTATTTT.

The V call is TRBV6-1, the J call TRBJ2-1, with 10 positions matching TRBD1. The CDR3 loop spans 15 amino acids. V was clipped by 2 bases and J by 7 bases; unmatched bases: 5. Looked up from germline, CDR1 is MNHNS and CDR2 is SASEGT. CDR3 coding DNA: TGTGCCAGCAGTGAACTCGGACAGGGGGGTAATGAGCAGTTCTTC. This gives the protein CASSELGQGGNEQFF.

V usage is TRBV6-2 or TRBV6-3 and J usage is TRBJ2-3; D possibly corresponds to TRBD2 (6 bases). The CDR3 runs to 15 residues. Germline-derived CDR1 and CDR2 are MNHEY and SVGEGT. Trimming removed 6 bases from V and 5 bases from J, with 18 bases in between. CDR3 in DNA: TGTGCCAGCAGCCCCCCTCCGGGGGAGATAGATACGCAGTATTTT. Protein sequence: CASSPPPGEIDTQYF.

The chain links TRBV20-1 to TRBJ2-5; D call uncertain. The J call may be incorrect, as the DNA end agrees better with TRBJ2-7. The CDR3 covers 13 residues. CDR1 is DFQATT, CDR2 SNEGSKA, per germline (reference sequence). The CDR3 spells CSARDPRTYEQYF. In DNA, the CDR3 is TGCAGTGCTAGGGACCCCCGCACCTACGAGCAGTACTTC.

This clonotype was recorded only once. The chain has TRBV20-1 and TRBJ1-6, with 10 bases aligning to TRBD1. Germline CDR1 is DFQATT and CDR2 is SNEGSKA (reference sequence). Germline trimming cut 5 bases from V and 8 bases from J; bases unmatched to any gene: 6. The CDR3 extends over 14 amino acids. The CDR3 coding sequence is TGCAGTGCTGGTTGGGACAGGGGAGATTCACCCCTCCACTTT. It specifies CSAGWDRGDSPLHF.

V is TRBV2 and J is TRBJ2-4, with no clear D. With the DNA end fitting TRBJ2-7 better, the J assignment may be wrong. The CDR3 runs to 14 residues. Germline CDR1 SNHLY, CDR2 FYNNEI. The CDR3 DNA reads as TGTGCCAACTGGACCGACGCCTACTCCTACGAGCAGTACTTC. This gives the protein CANWTDAYSYEQYF.

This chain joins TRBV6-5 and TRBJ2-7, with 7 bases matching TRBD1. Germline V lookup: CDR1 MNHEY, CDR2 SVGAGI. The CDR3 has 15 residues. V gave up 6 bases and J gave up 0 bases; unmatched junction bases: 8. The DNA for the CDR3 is TGTGCCAGCAGCCGCGACAGGGTAAGCTCCTACGAGCAGTACTTC. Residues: CASSRDRVSSYEQYF.

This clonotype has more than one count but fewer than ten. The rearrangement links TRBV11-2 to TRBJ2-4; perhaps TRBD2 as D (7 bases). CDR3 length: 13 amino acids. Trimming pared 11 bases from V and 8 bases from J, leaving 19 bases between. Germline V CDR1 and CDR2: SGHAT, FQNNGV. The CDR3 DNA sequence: TGTGCCTCGAGGGGGGGGAGTGGGGACATTCAGTACTTC. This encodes CASRGGSGDIQYF. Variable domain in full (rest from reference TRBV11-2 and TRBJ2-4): EAGVAQSPRYKIIEKRQSVAFWCNPISGHATLYWYQQILGQGPKLLIQFQNNGVVDDSQLPKDRFSAERLKGVDSTLKIQPAKLEDSAVYLCASRGGSGDIQYFGAGTRLSVL.

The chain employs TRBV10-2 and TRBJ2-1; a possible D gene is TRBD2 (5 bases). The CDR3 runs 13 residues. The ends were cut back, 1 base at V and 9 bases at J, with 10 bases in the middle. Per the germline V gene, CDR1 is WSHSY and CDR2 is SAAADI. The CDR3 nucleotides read TGCGCCAGCAGTGAGTTGCTAGCTGGTGAGCAGTTCTTC. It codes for CASSELLAGEQFF.

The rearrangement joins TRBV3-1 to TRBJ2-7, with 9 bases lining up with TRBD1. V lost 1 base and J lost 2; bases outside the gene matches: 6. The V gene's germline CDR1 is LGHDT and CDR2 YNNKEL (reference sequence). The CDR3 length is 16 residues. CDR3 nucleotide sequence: TGTGCCAGCAGCCAAGTGTCGACAGGGGGGACCTACGAGCAGTACTTC. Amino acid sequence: CASSQVSTGGTYEQYF.

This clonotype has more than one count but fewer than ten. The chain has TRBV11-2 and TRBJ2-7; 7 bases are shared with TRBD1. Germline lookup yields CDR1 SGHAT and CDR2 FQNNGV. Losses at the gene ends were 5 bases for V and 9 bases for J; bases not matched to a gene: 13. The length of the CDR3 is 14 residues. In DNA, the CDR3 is TGTGCCAGCAGCAGCTCGAACAGGGGAAGTGTGCAGTACTTC. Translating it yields CASSSSNRGSVQYF.

CDR3 DNA sequence: TGTGGCGCGGGTGGCGGGACTTACTCCTACAATGAGCAGTACTTC. It codes for CGAGGGTYSYNEQYF. The V gene is TRBV12-5, the J gene TRBJ2-1; D is perhaps TRBD2 (6 bases). The assigned J gene may be wrong: the sequence end matches TRBJ2-7 better. Germline V gene data show CDR1 as LGHNT and CDR2 as FRNRAP. The CDR3 has 15 amino acids.

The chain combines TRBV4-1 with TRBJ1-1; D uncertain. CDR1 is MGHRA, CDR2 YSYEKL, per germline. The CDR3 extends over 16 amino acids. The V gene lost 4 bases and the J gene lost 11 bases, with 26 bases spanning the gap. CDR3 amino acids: CASSPPLEGTRVGAFF. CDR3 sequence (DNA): TGCGCCAGCAGCCCCCCCCTAGAGGGAACAAGAGTGGGGGCTTTCTTT.

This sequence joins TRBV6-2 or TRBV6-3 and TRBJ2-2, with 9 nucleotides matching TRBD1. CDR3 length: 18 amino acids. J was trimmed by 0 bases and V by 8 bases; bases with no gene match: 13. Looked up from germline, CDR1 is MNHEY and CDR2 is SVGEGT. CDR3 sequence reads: CASSDRGKQIANTGELFF. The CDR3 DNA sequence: TGTGCCAGCTCGGACAGGGGAAAACAGATAGCGAACACCGGGGAGCTGTTTTTT.